This TCR beta chain emerged from a study of vaccination effects on CD4 cells after COVID-19. Whole-study results and caveats: Within healthy vaccinees, only 1 of 255 vaccine-induced clones displayed cross-reactivity with common cold coronaviruses. Late post-vaccination samples showed marked contraction of infection- and vaccine-induced clones.

Antigen-specific CD4+ T cells were expanded with viral peptide pools in the ViraFEST assay before sequencing. The culture ran for about 11 days, and then CD4+ T cells were isolated. Participants were vaccinated with two doses of either the BNT162b2 or mRNA-1273 vaccine. People in the vaccine group had not been infected with SARS-CoV-2 before, and their nucleocapsid antibodies were negative. On day 3 and again on day 7, half the medium was replaced with IL-2 medium. The repertoire was sequenced with immunoSEQ multiplex PCR; TCRdb's copy has only in-frame clones and lacks some. The sample lists 15,000 or so clones, approximately 80% occurring once. Concerning this clone: Its target is not known.

This material consisted of CD4+ T cells from PBMCs cultured with HCoV-NL63 spike peptides, taken after COVID-19 vaccination. The sequence was collected from a human donor who received a COVID-19 vaccine.

This chain's CDR3 is CASTYGGGNQPQHF. The CDR3 coding sequence is TGTGCCAGCACGTATGGGGGGGGAAATCAGCCCCAGCATTTT. The chain carries TRBV2 and TRBJ1-5, with D perhaps TRBD1 (5 bases). Trimming took 7 bases from V and 4 from J, leaving 14 bases between them. This CDR3 region has 14 residues. Germline lookup yields CDR1 SNHLY and CDR2 FYNNEI.